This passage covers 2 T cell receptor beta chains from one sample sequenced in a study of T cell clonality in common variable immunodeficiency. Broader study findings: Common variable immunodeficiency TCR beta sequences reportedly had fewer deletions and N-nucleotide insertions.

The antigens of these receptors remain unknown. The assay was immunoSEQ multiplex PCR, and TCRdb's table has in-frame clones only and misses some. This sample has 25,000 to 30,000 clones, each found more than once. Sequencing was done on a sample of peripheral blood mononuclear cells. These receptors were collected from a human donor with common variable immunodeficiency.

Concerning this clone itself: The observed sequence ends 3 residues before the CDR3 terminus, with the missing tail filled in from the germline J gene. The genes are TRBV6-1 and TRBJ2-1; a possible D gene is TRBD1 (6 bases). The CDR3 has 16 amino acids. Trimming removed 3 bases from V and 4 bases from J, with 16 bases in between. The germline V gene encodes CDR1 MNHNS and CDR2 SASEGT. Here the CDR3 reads CASSELQGSPYNEQFF. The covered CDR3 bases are TGTGCCAGCAGTGAGCTACAGGGAAGCCCTTACAATGAG.

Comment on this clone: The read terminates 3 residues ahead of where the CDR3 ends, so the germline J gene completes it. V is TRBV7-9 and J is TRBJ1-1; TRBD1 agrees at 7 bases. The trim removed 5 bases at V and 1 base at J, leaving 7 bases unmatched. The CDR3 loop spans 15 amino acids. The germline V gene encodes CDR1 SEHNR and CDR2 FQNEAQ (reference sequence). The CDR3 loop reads CASSPTTGTNTEAFF. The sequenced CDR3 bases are TGTGCCAGCAGCCCCACGACAGGGACGAACACTGAA.